Below, 9 T cell receptor beta chains from the same sample are listed, as sequenced in a study of blood T cells in healthy people across ages. Combining a sample-barcoded 5' primer with a J-beta primer mix, a second PCR ran for roughly 6 to 12 cycles. TCRdb re-called the 5' RACE reads through MiXCR, storing one row per CDR3 protein. Here the sample spans about 720,000 distinct CDR3 sequences, 22% being singletons. The sequencing sample was made of blood. These TCRs come from a man aged 65-85 years in good health.

The chain couples TRBV27 to TRBJ2-1, with 9 bases fitting TRBD2. J lost 0 bases, V lost 7 bases, and 16 bases had no gene match. There are 19 residues in the CDR3. Germline CDR1 MNHEY, CDR2 SMNVEV (reference sequence). CDR3 region: CASNVRAGGSAYSYNEQFF. DNA for the CDR3: TGTGCCAGCAATGTCAGAGCGGGGGGTTCTGCCTACTCCTACAATGAGCAGTTCTTC.

This clonotype was seen a few times. The conserved phenylalanine or tryptophan is not found at the CDR3 terminus, so this likely reflects a read error. The chain uses TRBV3-1 and TRBJ2-5; D possibly corresponds to TRBD2 (5 bases). CDR1 and CDR2 from the germline V gene are LGHDT and YNNKEL (reference sequence). This CDR3 contains 12 residues. V lost 6 bases to trimming and J lost 11 bases, with 16 bases between them. DNA for the CDR3: TGTGCCAGCAGTTCCGACGACGGGGTGCAGTACGTC. It translates to CASSSDDGVQYV.

This chain links TRBV6-1 with TRBJ2-7; D is ambiguous. CDR3 length equals 15 residues. Germline V gene data show CDR1 as MNHNS and CDR2 as SASEGT. With 5 bases removed from V and 0 bases from J, the gap between germline ends came to 14 bases. The CDR3, as DNA: TGTGCCAGCAGTACCCAGCGACCCCGCTCCTACGAGCAGTACGTC. Protein sequence: CASSTQRPRSYEQYV.

This clonotype has only a few counts. The chain links TRBV6-2 or TRBV6-3 to TRBJ2-5, with D possibly TRBD2 on 6 matching bases. The DNA end is a closer match to TRBJ2-7, so the J assignment may be wrong. The CDR3 length is 14 residues. The germline V gene encodes CDR1 MNHEY and CDR2 SVGEGT. The CDR3 reads CASSPVGGIYEQYF. DNA of the CDR3: TGTGCCAGCAGCCCGGTGGGGGGAATCTACGAGCAGTACTTC.

This clonotype occurred a few times. The genes are TRBV6-5 and TRBJ2-1; 9 nucleotides align to TRBD1. The J call may be mistaken, given a closer DNA end match to TRBJ2-7. Germline V gene sequence: CDR1 MNHEY, CDR2 SVGAGI. This CDR3 region has 15 residues. In nucleotides, the CDR3 is TGTGCCAGCAGTTACTCACAGGGGGCGGGTACGGAGCAGTACTTC. Amino acids: CASSYSQGAGTEQYF.

This clonotype was counted a few times. At one boundary the junction diverges from the germline segment, which might be a read error. The chain carries TRBV5-1 and TRBJ2-1; the match to TRBD2 covers 14 bases. This CDR3 contains 19 residues. Germline lookup yields CDR1 SGHRS and CDR2 YFSETQ. The CDR3: CASSLAMTSGGAPYNEHFF. CDR3 DNA sequence: TGCGCCAGCAGCTTGGCCATGACTAGCGGGGGGGCCCCCTACAATGAGCATTTCTTC.

Comments on this clonotype: At one end, the junction sequence differs from germline, possibly due to a read error. This sequence joins TRBV2 and TRBJ1-2; D remains unclear. The CDR3 covers 13 residues. In germline, CDR1 is SNHLY, CDR2 FYNNEI. The CDR3 coding sequence is TGTGCCAGCAGCCCCGAGGGCACCCCCGGCTACGCCTTC. Translation: CASSPEGTPGYAF.

V is TRBV11-2 and J is TRBJ1-6, with TRBD1 identical over 9 bases. V was pared by 0 bases and J by 8 bases, with 5 bases of the junction left unmatched. Germline V CDR1 and CDR2: SGHAT, FQNNGV. This CDR3 is 16 amino acids long. The CDR3 loop reads CASSLDRGQGYSPLHF. CDR3 nucleotides: TGTGCCAGCAGCTTAGATCGGGGACAGGGATATTCACCCCTCCACTTT.

Comments on this clonotype: The germline gene is not matched at one end of the junction; a read error may be the cause. This chain links TRBV5-6 with TRBJ1-2, with 12 nucleotides matching TRBD1. The germline CDR1 and CDR2 sequences are SGHDT and YYEEEE. This CDR3 contains 15 residues. CDR3 sequence: CASSWGQGAKYGYTF. The DNA for the CDR3 is TGTGCCAGCAGCTGGGGACAGGGGGCTAAATATGGCTACACCTTC. Filled out from reference TRBV5-6 and TRBJ1-2, the complete variable domain reads DAGVTQSPTHLIKTRGQQVTLRCSPKSGHDTVSWYQQALGQGPQFIFQYYEEEERQRGNFPDRFSGHQFPNYSSELNVNALLLGDSALYLCASSWGQGAKYGYTFGSGTRLTVV.